The 18 T cell receptor beta chains below were found in one sample sequenced in a study of shared clonotypes between healthy human individuals. The data were produced by immunoSEQ multiplex PCR, yet TCRdb's version contains in-frame clones alone and is incomplete. The table includes approximately 980,000 clones, less than 85% detected once. Sequenced material: memory CD4+ T cells sorted from blood. Subset denoted: CD45RA-negative fraction. The receptor source for this set is a man younger than 35 in good health.

Concerning this clone itself: The sample has other DNA sequences that encode this CDR3 too. V is TRBV18 and J is TRBJ1-2, with 9 bases matching TRBD1. J lost 4 bases, V lost 6 bases, and 6 bases had no gene match. Germline values: CDR1 KGHSH, CDR2 LQKENI. This CDR3 spans 14 amino acids. CDR3 sequence reads: CASSPGQGIYGYTF. CDR3 DNA sequence: TGTGCCAGCTCCCCTGGACAGGGGATCTATGGCTACACCTTC.

This sequence joins TRBV10-3 and TRBJ2-5; a possible D gene is TRBD2 (6 bases). In germline, CDR1 is ENHRY, CDR2 SYGVKD. The CDR3 has 13 amino acids. Trimming took off 2 bases at V and 5 bases at J, with 9 bases between the two ends. Written as DNA, the CDR3 is TGTGCCATCAGTGAGAGGGCGGGGGAGACCCAGTACTTC. It codes for CAISERAGETQYF.

V is TRBV11-2 and J is TRBJ2-5, with 9 bases aligning to TRBD1. In germline, CDR1 is SGHAT, CDR2 FQNNGV. The CDR3 is 12 residues long. V trimming: 9 bases; J trimming: 5 bases; junction bases outside the gene matches: 4. In DNA form, the CDR3 reads TGTGCCAGTACTACAGGGGGCGAGACCCAGTACTTC. Translation: CASTTGGETQYF.

This chain joins TRBV25-1 and TRBJ1-1; possible D gene TRBD1, 6 bases. Germline V gives CDR1 MGHDK, CDR2 SYGVNS. Trimming took off 6 bases at V and 4 bases at J, with 12 bases between the two ends. The CDR3 runs to 13 residues. CDR3 DNA sequence: TGTGCCAGCAGGGATCAAGGGGGCACTGAAGCTTTCTTT. This codes for CASRDQGGTEAFF.

The chain links TRBV7-8 to TRBJ2-7; 11 bases line up with TRBD1. Unmatched junction bases numbered 3, after V lost 3 bases and J lost 2 bases. The CDR3 runs 15 residues. The V gene's germline CDR1 is SGHVS and CDR2 FQNEAQ. For the CDR3, the DNA is TGTGCCAGCAGCTTGAGGACAGGGGGCGCCTACGAGCAGTACTTC. This gives the protein CASSLRTGGAYEQYF.

The CDR3 protein is CATAQGGVNTEAFF. The CDR3 nucleotides are TGTGCCACCGCACAGGGGGGCGTGAACACTGAAGCTTTCTTT. V and J are TRBV7-2 and TRBJ1-1; 8 bases are a match to TRBD1. Looked up from germline, CDR1 is SGHTA and CDR2 is FQGNSA. The CDR3 is 14 amino acids. J was trimmed by 0 bases and V by 10 bases; bases with no gene match: 7.

The chain is built from TRBV18 and TRBJ2-3, with 7 bases lining up with TRBD1. The germline V gene encodes CDR1 KGHSH and CDR2 LQKENI. This CDR3 contains 16 residues. After removal of 3 bases from V and 1 base from J, the junction contained 7 bases not matched to a gene. CDR3 DNA: TGTGCCAGCTCACCGAAGGCCACAGGGGGCACAGATACGCAGTATTTT. The encoded protein is CASSPKATGGTDTQYF.

As regards this clone: Within the sample, other DNA sequences also encode this same CDR3. This sequence joins TRBV29-1 and TRBJ1-1, with 7 bases fitting TRBD1. The V gene's germline CDR1 is SQVTM and CDR2 ANQGSEA. CDR3 length equals 12 residues. Trimming took 7 bases from V and 1 from J; bases not matched to a gene: 3. This CDR3 reads CSAHRGNTEAFF. The CDR3 DNA sequence: TGCAGCGCACACAGGGGGAACACTGAAGCTTTCTTT.

The rearrangement joins TRBV28 to TRBJ1-6; 8 nucleotides agree with TRBD1. Germline V gene lookup returns CDR1 MDHEN and CDR2 SYDVKM. The CDR3 loop spans 16 amino acids. Trimming cost V 6 bases and J 7 bases; bases outside gene matches: 11. The CDR3 region has the DNA TGTGCCAGCAGCAGTCCCGGGACAGGAACAAATTCACCCCTCCACTTT. Translated, it gives CASSSPGTGTNSPLHF.

The rearrangement joins TRBV7-2 to TRBJ2-5; the match to TRBD1 covers 7 bases. The ends lost 6 bases at V and 4 bases at J; junction bases unmatched: 8. The CDR3 covers 14 residues. Germline V lookup: CDR1 SGHTA, CDR2 FQGNSA. DNA for the CDR3: TGTGCCAGCAGTCGCCGAGGGGGCCCAGAGACCCAGTACTTC. Protein sequence: CASSRRGGPETQYF.

The rearrangement joins TRBV7-2 to TRBJ2-5; no clear D. Germline V lookup: CDR1 SGHTA, CDR2 FQGNSA. Between the trimmed V and J ends, which lost 4 bases and 5 bases, there was a span of 17 bases. The CDR3 loop spans 15 amino acids. CDR3 protein: CASSWKGDGWETQYF. The CDR3 region has the DNA TGTGCCAGCAGCTGGAAAGGAGACGGGTGGGAGACCCAGTACTTC.

The V and J genes are TRBV7-9 and TRBJ2-7, with D possibly matching TRBD2 (6 bases). The germline V gene encodes CDR1 SEHNR and CDR2 FQNEAQ (reference sequence). The CDR3 spans 18 residues. The V gene lost 5 bases and the J gene lost 2 bases, with 25 bases spanning the gap. CDR3 in amino acids: CASSGRSRTGTPTYEQYF. Here the CDR3 DNA reads TGTGCCAGCAGCGGCCGAAGTCGGACCGGGACTCCAACCTACGAGCAGTACTTC.

CDR3 sequence: CASSSGTGFNEQFF. The CDR3 DNA sequence: TGTGCCAGCAGCTCCGGGACAGGGTTCAATGAGCAGTTCTTC. The gene calls are TRBV6-6 and TRBJ2-1, with TRBD1 matching 9 bases. V lost 6 bases and J lost 6; bases outside the gene matches: 6. The CDR3 is 14 residues long. Germline V gene data show CDR1 as MNHNY and CDR2 as SVGAGI (reference sequence).

V usage is TRBV4-1 and J usage is TRBJ2-3; TRBD1 matches at 7 bases. The V and J ends lost 2 bases and 0 bases, in that order; junction bases with no gene match: 11. Germline loops: CDR1 MGHRA, CDR2 YSYEKL. The CDR3 runs to 18 residues. The CDR3 reads CASSQIGGQLGSTDTQYF. The CDR3 nucleotides are TGCGCCAGCAGCCAAATAGGGGGACAGCTAGGGAGCACAGATACGCAGTATTTT.

The chain has TRBV5-6 and TRBJ2-1, with 7 bases matching TRBD2. CDR1 is SGHDT, CDR2 YYEEEE, per germline. The junction had 15 bases not matched to a gene; V was cut back by 2 bases and J by 10 bases. This CDR3 has 16 amino acids. The DNA of the CDR3 is TGTGCCAGCAGCTTCTACTTCTCCTTGACCGGGAGGGAGCAGTTCTTC. It encodes CASSFYFSLTGREQFF. Looking up the rest from reference TRBV5-6 and TRBJ2-1 gives the full variable domain: DAGVTQSPTHLIKTRGQQVTLRCSPKSGHDTVSWYQQALGQGPQFIFQYYEEEERQRGNFPDRFSGHQFPNYSSELNVNALLLGDSALYLCASSFYFSLTGREQFFGPGTRLTVL.

The V call is TRBV10-1, the J call TRBJ2-1, with D perhaps matching TRBD2 (6 bases). V dropped 5 bases and J dropped 9 bases, with 17 bases sitting between them. This CDR3 has 14 amino acids. Per the germline V gene, CDR1 is WNHNN and CDR2 is SYGVQD (reference sequence). The CDR3 bases are TGCGCCAGCAGTAACGAGCGCGGGGCAGGTGAGCAGTTCTTC. It codes for CASSNERGAGEQFF.

The chain links TRBV7-2 to TRBJ1-1; TRBD1 agrees at 8 bases. Germline CDR1 reads SGHTA; CDR2 reads FQGNSA. J was trimmed by 5 bases and V by 3 bases; bases with no gene match: 2. This CDR3 comprises 13 residues. The CDR3 DNA reads TGTGCCAGCAGCTTGACAGGGGAGACTGAAGCTTTCTTT. It yields the protein CASSLTGETEAFF.

This clone showed up just once. V usage is TRBV10-3 and J usage is TRBJ2-2; 9 bases agree with TRBD2. Germline CDR1 and CDR2: ENHRY and SYGVKD. After removal of 4 bases from V and 0 bases from J, the junction contained 12 bases not matched to a gene. The CDR3 length is 19 residues. This CDR3 reads CAISVAGAGIRANTGELFF. The CDR3 nucleotides are TGTGCCATCAGTGTAGCGGGGGCAGGGATAAGGGCGAACACCGGGGAGCTGTTTTTT.